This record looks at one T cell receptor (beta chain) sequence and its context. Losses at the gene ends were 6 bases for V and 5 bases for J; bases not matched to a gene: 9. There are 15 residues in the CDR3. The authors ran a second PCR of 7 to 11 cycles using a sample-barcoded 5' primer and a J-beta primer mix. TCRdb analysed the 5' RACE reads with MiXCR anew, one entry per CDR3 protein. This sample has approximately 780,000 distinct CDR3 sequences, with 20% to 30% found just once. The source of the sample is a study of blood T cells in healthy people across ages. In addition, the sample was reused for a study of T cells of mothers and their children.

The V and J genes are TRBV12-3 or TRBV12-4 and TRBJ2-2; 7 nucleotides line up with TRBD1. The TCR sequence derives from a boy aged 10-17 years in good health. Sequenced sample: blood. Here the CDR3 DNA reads TGTGCCAGCAGGACTCAGGGGGTTTATACCGGGGAGCTGTTTTTT. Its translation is CASRTQGVYTGELFF.